The 10 T cell receptor beta chains presented below share a single source sample, sequenced in a study of blood T cells in healthy people across ages. A second roughly 6 to 11 cycle PCR used barcoded and J-beta primers. One entry per CDR3 protein results from TCRdb running MiXCR on the 5' RACE reads. The table includes more than 650,000 distinct CDR3 sequences, 50% to 65% detected once. The sequenced sample was blood. Source of these receptors: a man at least 80 years old in good health.

As for this clonotype: A single base separates this from a much larger clone, so it may be a read error. CDR3 residues: CSVGVGGTYEQYF. CDR3 nucleotides: TGCAGCGTTGGAGTAGGCGGGACCTACGAGCAGTACTTC. The rearrangement joins TRBV29-1 to TRBJ2-7, with TRBD2 as a possible D gene (6 bases). The CDR3 sequence is 13 residues long. In germline, CDR1 is SQVTM, CDR2 ANQGSEA. V lost 4 bases to trimming and J lost 2 bases, with 12 bases between them.

Written as DNA, the CDR3 is TGTGCCAGCTCACAAATGACAGGGACTTCGGGTACGCAGTATTTT. It yields the protein CASSQMTGTSGTQYF. This chain joins TRBV18 and TRBJ2-3, with a tentative D call TRBD1 (7 bases). Germline CDR1 reads KGHSH; CDR2 reads LQKENI. The CDR3 is 15 amino acids. Trimming took 4 bases from V and 8 from J, leaving 19 bases between them. The full variable domain, its missing parts supplied by reference TRBV18 and TRBJ2-3, is NAGVMQNPRHLVRRRGQEARLRCSPMKGHSHVYWYRQLPEEGLKFMVYLQKENIIDESGMPKERFSAEFPKEGPSILRIQQVVRGDSAAYFCASSQMTGTSGTQYFGPGTRLTVL.

The genes are TRBV7-3 and TRBJ2-5; TRBD1 aligns across 7 bases. The V gene end was trimmed by 5 bases and the J gene end by 3 bases; junction bases not matched to a gene: 15. This CDR3 spans 17 amino acids. The V gene's germline CDR1 is SGHTA and CDR2 FQGTGA. This CDR3 is CASSRFGTGTAKETQYF. In DNA form, the CDR3 reads TGTGCCAGCAGCCGGTTCGGGACCGGGACAGCGAAAGAGACCCAGTACTTC.

This chain uses TRBV6-1 with TRBJ2-1; a possible D gene is TRBD2 (6 bases). The assigned J gene may be wrong: the sequence end matches TRBJ2-7 better. Germline V gives CDR1 MNHNS, CDR2 SASEGT. CDR3 length: 15 amino acids. CDR3 loop: CASSAEGYAYNEQYF. The CDR3 DNA reads as TGTGCCAGCAGTGCGGAGGGGTACGCCTACAATGAGCAGTACTTC.

In its sample, this clonotype was seen a few times. The chain joins TRBV19 to TRBJ1-5; D might be TRBD1 (5 bases). The CDR3 contains 12 residues. The germline CDR1 and CDR2 sequences are LNHDA and SQIVND (reference sequence). The CDR3 DNA sequence: TGTCCACAGGCCCTGGGCAATCAGCCCCAGCATTTT. Encoded protein: CPQALGNQPQHF. Full variable domain (outside the CDR3, taken from reference TRBV19 and TRBJ1-5): DGGITQSPKYLFRKEGQNVTLSCEQNLNHDAMYWYRQDPGQGLRLIYYSQIVNDFQKGDIAEGYSVSREKKESFPLTVTSAQKNPTAFYLCPQALGNQPQHFGDGTRLSIL.

This chain connects TRBV7-8 to TRBJ2-3; D remains ambiguous. This CDR3 is 17 amino acids long. Germline values: CDR1 SGHVS, CDR2 FQNEAQ. The germline V and J ends were trimmed by 1 base and 14 bases, with 28 bases remaining between them. The CDR3 DNA is TGTGCCAGCAGCTTAGATTACCCGGCTCTTATGATCAGATACGCGTATTTT. It is translated as CASSLDYPALMIRYAYF.

V usage is TRBV10-3 and J usage is TRBJ2-5, with D perhaps assigned TRBD1 or TRBD2 (7 bases each). Germline V CDR1 and CDR2: ENHRY, SYGVKD. V was shortened by 10 bases and J by 5 bases, with 14 bases between the two germline ends. The CDR3 is 12 residues long. The CDR3 DNA sequence: TGTGCCACAGGGGGGGTTCGGGAGACCCAGTACTTC. This sequence encodes CATGGVRETQYF.

The genes are TRBV20-1 and TRBJ2-3; the match to TRBD2 covers 7 bases. The CDR3 has 14 amino acids. The V gene's germline CDR1 is DFQATT and CDR2 SNEGSKA (reference sequence). The junction had 19 bases not matched to a gene; V was cut back by 5 bases and J by 14 bases. CDR3 nucleotides: TGCAGTGCTCTCGAGCGGGACCGGGCCAGATACGCGTATTTT. Protein: CSALERDRARYAYF.

This clonotype was counted between two and nine times. The chain joins TRBV4-1 to TRBJ2-5; D gene ambiguous. V lost 0 bases, J lost 11 bases, and 22 bases lay in between. CDR1 is MGHRA and CDR2 is YSYEKL in the germline V gene. This CDR3 has 16 residues. In nucleotides, the CDR3 is TGCGCCAGCAGCCAAGATTCGCCAGCGAGCTACAATGAGCAGTACTTC. Translation gives CASSQDSPASYNEQYF.

There are a few counts of this clonotype. The chain employs TRBV6-5 and TRBJ2-3; D gene unclear. Trimming stripped 0 bases from V and 2 bases from J, with 12 bases between. Germline values: CDR1 MNHEY, CDR2 SVGAGI. There are 16 residues in the CDR3. The DNA of the CDR3 is TGTGCCAGCAGTTACTCGATTTCACGTTTCACAGATACGCAGTATTTT. Its protein is CASSYSISRFTDTQYF.